This T cell receptor beta chain was documented in a study of T cell repertoires in ileal Crohn's disease. Measured with immunoSEQ multiplex PCR; TCRdb has only the in-frame clones, and not every one. The data show roughly 5,800 clones, roughly 82% seen once. Trimming took 4 bases from V and 2 from J, leaving 10 bases between them. The CDR3 extends over 13 amino acids. Germline V CDR1 and CDR2: SQVTM, ANQGSEA. Time point reported: inflamed ileum from the surgical specimen. Specimen: ileal tissue. V gene TRBV29-1 combines with J gene TRBJ2-3, with a possible D match to TRBD1 (5 bases). This TCR was recovered from an adult with Crohn's disease. Written as DNA, the CDR3 is TGCAGCGTTGGACAGACCTCCACAGATACGCAGTATTTT. Its protein product is CSVGQTSTDTQYF.